The rows below give T cell receptor beta chains drawn from one sample of a study of T cells after yellow fever vaccination. Each CDR3 protein is one row after TCRdb ran MiXCR on the 5' RACE reads. The sample has roughly 94,000 distinct CDR3 sequences, over 8% seen once. This material consisted of CD8+ T cells not binding an NS4B(214-222) dextramer, sorted from PBMCs, taken about 2 weeks after the first yellow fever vaccination. These receptors were taken from a man between 18 and 29 years old who received the YFV17D yellow fever vaccine. Both conserved end residues are part of each CDR3. A D gene is named only where the DNA matches it firmly. Size values are once, few and many counts, or a class for expanded clones, and some rows have none.

D gene: NA
clone size: few
V gene: TRBV5-1
J gene: TRBJ1-1
CDR3 protein: CASSFRGAGTEAFF
CDR3 DNA: TGCGCCAGCAGCTTTCGCGGGGCGGGGACTGAAGCTTTCTTT

D gene: NA
clone size: NA
V gene: TRBV7-2
J gene: TRBJ2-2
CDR3 protein: CASSLAAGHNTGELFF
CDR3 DNA: TGTGCCAGCAGCCTCGCCGCAGGCCATAACACCGGGGAGCTGTTTTTT

D gene: NA
clone size: few
V gene: TRBV4-2
J gene: TRBJ1-6
CDR3 protein: CASSQLLGSSPLHF
CDR3 DNA: TGTGCCAGCAGCCAACTCCTAGGCAGTTCACCCCTCCACTTT

D gene: NA
clone size: NA
V gene: TRBV2
J gene: TRBJ1-5
CDR3 protein: CASGRGWSNQPQHF
CDR3 DNA: TGTGCCAGCGGCAGGGGTTGGAGCAATCAGCCCCAGCATTTT

D gene: NA
clone size: few
V gene: TRBV7-2
J gene: TRBJ2-3
CDR3 protein: CASSVRGWGTDTQYF
CDR3 DNA: TGTGCCAGCAGCGTTAGGGGTTGGGGCACAGATACGCAGTATTTT

D gene: TRBD2
clone size: few
V gene: TRBV4-2
J gene: TRBJ2-1
CDR3 protein: CASSQVAGGLDEQFF
CDR3 DNA: TGTGCCAGCAGCCAAGTTGCGGGGGGGCTCGATGAGCAGTTCTTC

D gene: TRBD2
clone size: many
V gene: TRBV4-3
J gene: TRBJ2-5
CDR3 protein: CASSPWTSGGEETQYF
CDR3 DNA: TGCGCCAGCAGCCCCTGGACTAGCGGGGGGGAAGAGACCCAGTACTTC

D gene: NA
clone size: NA
V gene: TRBV4-3
J gene: TRBJ2-7
CDR3 protein: CASSQVQMGYTQYF
CDR3 DNA: TGCGCCAGCAGCCAAGTCCAGATGGGATACACGCAGTACTTC

D gene: NA
clone size: NA
V gene: TRBV4-2
J gene: TRBJ1-2
CDR3 protein: CASSQDQIVAGIRYGYTF
CDR3 DNA: TGTGCCAGCAGCCAAGATCAGATAGTTGCCGGAATACGCTATGGCTACACCTTC

D gene: NA
clone size: NA
V gene: TRBV21-1
J gene: TRBJ2-3
CDR3 protein: CASSKEWRHLYTDTQYF
CDR3 DNA: TGTGCCAGCAGCAAAGAATGGAGACACCTTTACACAGATACGCAGTATTTT

D gene: NA
clone size: NA
V gene: TRBV19
J gene: TRBJ1-5
CDR3 protein: CASRYDVATPPNSNQPQHF
CDR3 DNA: TGTGCCAGTAGATATGACGTCGCCACCCCACCGAATAGCAATCAGCCCCAGCATTTT

D gene: TRBD2
clone size: NA
V gene: TRBV29-1
J gene: TRBJ2-3
CDR3 protein: CSVDGQLAGQVDTQYF
CDR3 DNA: TGCAGCGTTGATGGACAACTAGCGGGTCAGGTAGATACGCAGTATTTT

D gene: TRBD2
clone size: NA
V gene: TRBV11-2
J gene: TRBJ2-1
CDR3 protein: CASSRTSGGYNEQFF
CDR3 DNA: TGTGCCAGCAGCCGTACTAGCGGGGGTTACAATGAGCAGTTCTTC

D gene: NA
clone size: many
V gene: TRBV7-6
J gene: TRBJ1-1
CDR3 protein: CASSFHGTEAFF
CDR3 DNA: TGTGCCAGCAGCTTCCACGGCACTGAAGCTTTCTTT

D gene: NA
clone size: few
V gene: TRBV4-3
J gene: TRBJ1-5
CDR3 protein: CASSQDWGKGNQPQHF
CDR3 DNA: TGCGCCAGCAGCCAAGATTGGGGAAAGGGCAATCAGCCCCAGCATTTT

D gene: TRBD2
clone size: few
V gene: TRBV14
J gene: TRBJ2-3
CDR3 protein: CASSQEAGLAGGSTDTQYF
CDR3 DNA: TGTGCCAGCAGCCAAGAAGCCGGACTAGCGGGGGGGAGCACAGATACGCAGTATTTT

D gene: NA
clone size: few
V gene: TRBV4-1
J gene: TRBJ1-5
CDR3 protein: CASSQESGSPQHF
CDR3 DNA: TGCGCCAGCAGCCAAGAATCGGGGAGCCCCCAGCATTTT

D gene: NA
clone size: few
V gene: TRBV9
J gene: TRBJ2-3
CDR3 protein: CASSASRRSDTQYF
CDR3 DNA: TGTGCCAGCAGCGCCTCTAGGAGGTCAGATACGCAGTATTTT

D gene: TRBD2
clone size: many
V gene: TRBV6-2/TRBV6-3
J gene: TRBJ2-2
CDR3 protein: CASRRLAGTGELFF
CDR3 DNA: TGTGCCAGCAGACGACTAGCGGGCACCGGGGAGCTGTTTTTT

D gene: NA
clone size: NA
V gene: TRBV12-3/TRBV12-4
J gene: TRBJ1-2
CDR3 protein: CASSFMGGDGYTF
CDR3 DNA: TGTGCCAGCAGTTTCATGGGAGGGGATGGCTACACCTTC

D gene: TRBD1
clone size: many
V gene: TRBV12-3/TRBV12-4
J gene: TRBJ2-7
CDR3 protein: CASSLQGQTYEQYF
CDR3 DNA: TGTGCCAGCAGTTTGCAGGGACAGACCTACGAGCAGTACTTC

D gene: TRBD1
clone size: NA
V gene: TRBV18
J gene: TRBJ2-1
CDR3 protein: CASSPYRGDIYNEQFF
CDR3 DNA: TGTGCCAGCTCACCTTACAGGGGCGACATTTACAATGAGCAGTTCTTC

D gene: NA
clone size: few
V gene: TRBV4-1
J gene: TRBJ1-4
CDR3 protein: CASSLGPGNEKLFF
CDR3 DNA: TGCGCCAGCAGCCTAGGACCGGGTAATGAAAAACTGTTTTTT

D gene: NA
clone size: few
V gene: TRBV5-6
J gene: TRBJ2-2
CDR3 protein: CASSLRGRELFF
CDR3 DNA: TGTGCCAGCAGCTTGAGGGGCCGGGAGCTGTTTTTT

D gene: NA
clone size: few
V gene: TRBV27
J gene: TRBJ1-1
CDR3 protein: CASAFRENSEAFF
CDR3 DNA: TGTGCCAGCGCCTTCCGGGAAAACAGTGAAGCTTTCTTT

D gene: TRBD2
clone size: few
V gene: TRBV10-1
J gene: TRBJ2-7
CDR3 protein: CASSEAGRPYEQYF
CDR3 DNA: TGCGCCAGCAGTGAAGCGGGGAGGCCCTACGAGCAGTACTTC

D gene: NA
clone size: NA
V gene: TRBV5-1
J gene: TRBJ2-7
CDR3 protein: CASSLGSAGPGQNEQYF
CDR3 DNA: TGCGCCAGCAGCTTGGGTAGTGCAGGGCCAGGACAGAACGAGCAGTACTTC